Presented here are 32 T cell receptor beta chains from one specimen sequenced in a study of blood T cells in healthy people across ages. A second about 6 to 11 cycle PCR used barcoded and J-beta primers. From the 5' RACE reads, TCRdb called clonotypes with MiXCR, one entry per CDR3 protein. The data contain some 760,000 distinct CDR3 sequences, more than 20% of them singletons. The same sample was also used in a study of T cells of mothers and their children.

Sequencing was carried out using blood. These receptors were collected from a boy younger than 18 in good health.

This clonotype was found once. This rearrangement joins TRBV29-1 to TRBJ1-1; maybe TRBD1 (6 bases). CDR1 is SQVTM, CDR2 ANQGSEA, per germline. The V end was cut by 7 bases, the J end by 12 bases, with 18 bases between. The CDR3 sequence is 11 residues long. CDR3 in DNA: TGCAGCGCCTTCTTTGGGGGGCGAACTTTCTTT. This codes for CSAFFGGRTFF.

This chain links TRBV5-6 with TRBJ2-2; 7 bases are a match to TRBD1. The germline CDR1 and CDR2 sequences are SGHDT and YYEEEE. Losses at the gene ends were 4 bases for V and 4 bases for J; bases not matched to a gene: 13. This CDR3 is built from 17 residues. The CDR3 sequence is CASSLPGQIFGTGELFF. Here the CDR3 DNA reads TGTGCCAGCAGCCTCCCGGGACAGATATTTGGCACCGGGGAGCTGTTTTTT.

J is TRBJ2-5 and V is TRBV15; the match to TRBD2 covers 13 bases. CDR1 is LNHNV and CDR2 is YYDKDF in the germline V gene (reference sequence). V lost 5 bases to trimming and J lost 5 bases; unmatched junction nucleotides: 8. This CDR3 is built from 16 residues. CDR3 sequence: CATSGGLAGEVETQYF. The CDR3 DNA reads TGTGCCACCAGCGGAGGACTAGCGGGGGAGGTGGAGACCCAGTACTTC.

In its sample, this clonotype was seen a few times. The chain uses TRBV12-3 or TRBV12-4 and TRBJ1-2; D is ambiguous. The CDR3 is 13 residues long. Trimming pared 6 bases from V and 7 bases from J, leaving 15 bases between. The CDR3 protein is CASSFPTDGGYTF. The CDR3 nucleotides are TGTGCCAGCAGCTTTCCCACCGACGGTGGCTACACCTTC.

The chain recombines TRBV5-1 with TRBJ2-7; D may be TRBD2 (6 bases). V was trimmed by 0 bases and J by 3 bases, leaving 10 bases between them. This CDR3 has 14 amino acids. Germline CDR1 and CDR2: SGHRS and YFSETQ. The CDR3 reads CASSLDGGYYEQYF. Here the CDR3 DNA reads TGCGCCAGCAGCTTGGATGGGGGGTACTACGAGCAGTACTTC.

This clonotype has more than one count but fewer than ten. The V gene is TRBV7-9, the J gene TRBJ2-5; 7 bases match TRBD2. Trimming at V came to 0 bases and at J to 11 bases, leaving 6 bases not matched to a gene. Germline loops: CDR1 SEHNR, CDR2 FQNEAQ (reference sequence). The CDR3 runs to 13 residues. The CDR3 DNA sequence: TGTGCCAGCAGCTTAGCTTCTGGGAGGGAGCAGTACTTC. The encoded protein is CASSLASGREQYF. Based on the CDR3 plus reference TRBV7-9 and TRBJ2-5, the full variable domain is DTGVSQNPRHKITKRGQNVTFRCDPISEHNRLYWYRQTLGQGPEFLTYFQNEAQLEKSRLLSDRFSAERPKGSFSTLEIQRTEQGDSAMYLCASSLASGREQYFGPGTRLLVL.

This chain uses TRBV3-1 with TRBJ1-2, with D unclear. Per the germline V gene, CDR1 is LGHDT and CDR2 is YNNKEL (reference sequence). The CDR3 has 17 amino acids. The V gene lost 0 bases and the J gene lost 0 bases, with 14 bases spanning the gap. CDR3 coding DNA: TGTGCCAGCAGCCAAGAGACTGGACGGGGAACTAACTATGGCTACACCTTC. Translating gives CASSQETGRGTNYGYTF.

The chain couples TRBV4-3 to TRBJ2-6; 7 bases map to TRBD2. The CDR3 is 16 amino acids. Per germline, CDR1 LGHNA and CDR2 YSLEER. V dropped 2 bases and J dropped 1; count of bases not matched to a gene: 2. Here the CDR3 reads CASSQQGGSGANVLTF. CDR3 nucleotides: TGCGCCAGCAGCCAACAGGGAGGGTCTGGGGCCAACGTCCTGACTTTC.

V usage is TRBV20-1 and J usage is TRBJ2-5; D gene unclear. The CDR3 totals 11 residues. V gave up 0 bases and J gave up 5 bases, with 4 bases separating them. CDR1 and CDR2 from the germline V gene are DFQATT and SNEGSKA (reference sequence). This CDR3 reads CSARESETQYF. CDR3 nucleotides: TGCAGTGCTAGAGAGTCGGAGACCCAGTACTTC.

V gene TRBV3-1 combines with J gene TRBJ1-5; TRBD1 is a possible D gene (5 bases). V was trimmed by 3 bases and J by 0 bases, leaving 6 bases between them. There are 14 residues in the CDR3. The germline CDR1 and CDR2 sequences are LGHDT and YNNKEL (reference sequence). The chain's CDR3 is CASSQTDSNQPQHF. The CDR3 nucleotides are TGTGCCAGCAGCCAGACAGATAGCAATCAGCCCCAGCATTTT.

The table lists this clonotype with many counts. The chain uses TRBV2 and TRBJ2-1, with TRBD2 matching 7 bases. The CDR3 is 15 residues long. Trimming removed 5 bases from V and 8 bases from J; junction bases left unmatched: 12. Germline CDR1 and CDR2: SNHLY and FYNNEI. The CDR3 protein is CASSPSGLTGDEQFF. CDR3 bases: TGTGCCAGCAGTCCTTCGGGACTAACCGGGGATGAGCAGTTCTTC.

This clonotype was picked up a small number of times. The V gene is TRBV6-2 or TRBV6-3, the J gene TRBJ2-7; no firm D call. CDR3 size: 16 residues. Trimming stripped 0 bases from V and 0 bases from J, with 12 bases between. Germline V gives CDR1 MNHEY, CDR2 SVGEGT. The CDR3 sequence is CASSYSSGIVSYEQYF. Written as DNA, the CDR3 is TGTGCCAGCAGTTACTCGAGTGGGATAGTCTCCTACGAGCAGTACTTC.

This clonotype was found a few times. The chain employs TRBV14 and TRBJ1-1; D possibly corresponds to TRBD1 (6 bases). CDR1 SGHDN and CDR2 FVKESK come from the germline V gene. V was clipped by 3 bases and J by 10 bases, with 15 bases between them. This CDR3 is 13 amino acids long. The CDR3 protein is CASSQVPGASAFF. The CDR3 DNA reads as TGTGCCAGCAGCCAGGTACCGGGGGCCTCAGCTTTCTTT.

The chain is built from TRBV20-1 and TRBJ1-4; tentative D call: TRBD1 (5 bases). The CDR3 is 14 amino acids. V gave up 3 bases and J gave up 7 bases, with 15 bases separating them. Per germline, CDR1 DFQATT and CDR2 SNEGSKA (reference sequence). CDR3 nucleotides: TGCAGTGCTAGCCCCGGGCAGGGTGGTGAAAAACTGTTTTTT. Translated: CSASPGQGGEKLFF.

This clonotype was seen a single time. The J gene is TRBJ1-2, the V gene TRBV5-1; 9 nucleotides agree with TRBD1. The ends lost 4 bases at V and 0 bases at J; junction bases unmatched: 13. The CDR3 covers 18 residues. CDR1 and CDR2 from the germline V gene are SGHRS and YFSETQ. The CDR3 is CASSALSGTGSSNYGYTF. CDR3 DNA: TGCGCCAGCAGCGCACTTTCCGGGACAGGGTCGTCTAACTATGGCTACACCTTC.

This clonotype has a handful of counts. The gene calls are TRBV6-5 and TRBJ2-7, with a weak D call TRBD1 (5 bases). The CDR3 loop spans 15 amino acids. Germline CDR1 and CDR2: MNHEY and SVGAGI. Trimming removed 2 bases at V and 6 bases at J, with 17 bases between. CDR3 DNA: TGTGCCAGCAGTTACCTCAAGGCAGGGCCGAGCGAGCAGTACTTC. The encoded protein is CASSYLKAGPSEQYF.

This clonotype was counted a few times. J is TRBJ2-5 and V is TRBV29-1, with TRBD2 matching over 10 bases. Trimming at V came to 6 bases and at J to 4 bases, leaving 14 bases not matched to a gene. The CDR3 extends over 16 amino acids. Germline CDR1 is SQVTM and CDR2 is ANQGSEA. Here the CDR3 DNA reads TGCAGCGTCACTCCCCAAAGCGGGGGGGTAGGAGAGACCCAGTACTTC. This codes for CSVTPQSGGVGETQYF.

In this sample, this clonotype turned up a few times. This sequence joins TRBV7-8 and TRBJ2-3, with D possibly TRBD1 on 6 matching bases. V was clipped by 1 base and J by 3 bases, with 14 bases between them. The CDR3 sequence is 16 residues long. Germline V gene sequence: CDR1 SGHVS, CDR2 FQNEAQ. The CDR3 DNA sequence: TGTGCCAGCAGCTTAGGTACAGGGTTTGGGACAGATACGCAGTATTTT. Translating gives CASSLGTGFGTDTQYF.

In this sample, this clonotype turned up a few times. The chain uses TRBV7-3 and TRBJ2-3, with TRBD2 identical over 8 bases. The CDR3 has 15 residues. Per germline, CDR1 SGHTA and CDR2 FQGTGA. Trimming cost V 0 bases and J 4 bases; bases outside gene matches: 3. CDR3: CASSLTSGEADTQYF. DNA of the CDR3: TGTGCCAGCAGCTTAACTAGCGGGGAGGCAGATACGCAGTATTTT.

This clonotype was counted a few times. J is TRBJ1-2 and V is TRBV10-3; 7 nucleotides line up with TRBD1. The CDR3 runs to 13 residues. Germline CDR1 and CDR2: ENHRY and SYGVKD. The V gene end was trimmed by 3 bases and the J gene end by 5 bases; junction bases not matched to a gene: 3. CDR3 protein: CAISEYRGYGYTF. As DNA, the CDR3 is TGTGCCATCAGTGAATACAGGGGATATGGCTACACCTTC.

The chain is built from TRBV4-1 and TRBJ2-7; TRBD2 agrees at 12 bases. V shed 2 bases, J shed 2 bases, and the junction held 16 bases outside the gene matches. CDR1 MGHRA and CDR2 YSYEKL come from the germline V gene. This CDR3 comprises 20 residues. The CDR3 DNA reads as TGCGCCAGCAGCCAAATTGGCCTAGCGGGAGGGAAGGGGTTCACCTACGAGCAGTACTTC. Residues: CASSQIGLAGGKGFTYEQYF.

The chain combines TRBV5-5 with TRBJ2-5, with 8 bases fitting TRBD2. TRBJ2-7 matches the DNA end more closely, so the J call is doubtful. This CDR3 contains 16 residues. CDR1 SGHKS and CDR2 YYEKEE come from the germline V gene (reference sequence). The CDR3 spells CASSLRISGGPYEQYF. The CDR3 DNA follows: TGTGCCAGCAGCTTGCGAATTTCGGGGGGGCCCTACGAGCAGTACTTC.

The V call is TRBV5-6, the J call TRBJ2-7, with a weak D call TRBD1 (5 bases). The V end was cut by 0 bases, the J end by 4 bases, with 11 bases between. Germline V gene data show CDR1 as SGHDT and CDR2 as YYEEEE. The CDR3 totals 14 residues. CDR3 sequence reads: CASSLGHPGYEQYF. Written as DNA, the CDR3 is TGTGCCAGCAGCTTGGGACACCCAGGGTACGAGCAGTACTTC.

The rearrangement uses TRBV6-9 and TRBJ2-1, with a possible D match to TRBD2 (6 bases). The DNA end favors TRBJ2-5, so the J call may be wrong. Germline loops: CDR1 MNHGY, CDR2 SVAAGI. This CDR3 spans 16 amino acids. Here the CDR3 DNA reads TGTGCCAGCAGTCACCTTCCCGCGGGGTACCAAGAGACCCAGTACTTC. This translates into CASSHLPAGYQETQYF.

In this sample, this clonotype turned up a few times. J is TRBJ2-5 and V is TRBV29-1; possible D gene TRBD2, 6 bases. V was cut by 6 bases and J by 5 bases, with 16 bases left in between. The CDR3 totals 13 residues. The germline gives CDR1 SQVTM, CDR2 ANQGSEA. CDR3 region: CSVEETSFETQYF. The CDR3 DNA sequence: TGCAGCGTCGAGGAGACTAGTTTTGAGACCCAGTACTTC.

A few counts support this clonotype. The chain employs TRBV13 and TRBJ2-7, with 10 bases aligning to TRBD1. The germline CDR1 and CDR2 sequences are PRHDT and FYEKMQ (reference sequence). This CDR3 is 14 amino acids long. Trimming at V came to 4 bases and at J to 5 bases, leaving 5 bases not matched to a gene. The CDR3 DNA is TGTGCCAGCAGCTCTGGGACAGGGGTCGACGAGCAGTACTTC. Its protein product is CASSSGTGVDEQYF. Combining the CDR3 with reference TRBV13 and TRBJ2-7 gives the whole variable domain AAGVIQSPRHLIKEKRETATLKCYPIPRHDTVYWYQQGPGQDPQFLISFYEKMQSDKGSIPDRFSAQQFSDYHSELNMSSLELGDSALYFCASSSGTGVDEQYFGPGTRLTVT.

Points on this clonotype: Being one base from a much bigger clone, this may be a read error. V is TRBV20-1 and J is TRBJ2-5; TRBD1 matches 12 bases. CDR1 DFQATT and CDR2 SNEGSKA come from the germline V gene (reference sequence). The V and J ends lost 5 bases and 3 bases, in that order; junction bases with no gene match: 7. The CDR3 is 15 amino acids. Written as DNA, the CDR3 is TGCAGTGCTCGTAGGGGGACAGGGGGCGAAGAGACCCAGTACTTC. Protein product: CSARRGTGGEETQYF.

J is TRBJ2-5 and V is TRBV7-9, with D possibly matching TRBD2 (5 bases). The ends were cut back, 5 bases at V and 7 bases at J, with 20 bases in the middle. CDR3 length: 15 residues. Germline lookup yields CDR1 SEHNR and CDR2 FQNEAQ (reference sequence). This CDR3 is CASSPLGSWAGTQYF. The CDR3 DNA follows: TGTGCCAGCAGCCCCCTCGGAAGTTGGGCGGGGACCCAGTACTTC.

CDR3 DNA: TGTGCCAGCAGTTTAGCAGGCAGGGGCGTCTACGAGCAGTACTTC. It yields the protein CASSLAGRGVYEQYF. The chain combines TRBV28 with TRBJ2-5; possibly TRBD1 for D (6 bases). The J call is doubtful: the DNA matches TRBJ2-7 better. CDR1 and CDR2 (germline): MDHEN, SYDVKM. This CDR3 is 15 amino acids long.

This clonotype occurred a few times. The chain links TRBV5-1 to TRBJ2-4, with 7 bases identical to TRBD1. Germline CDR1 reads SGHRS; CDR2 reads YFSETQ. V was pared by 4 bases and J by 0 bases, with 13 bases of the junction left unmatched. This CDR3 comprises 18 residues. The DNA of the CDR3 is TGCGCCAGCAGCCCCTACGCCTGGGACAGAGTAGCCAAAAACATTCAGTACTTC. Encoded protein: CASSPYAWDRVAKNIQYF.

This clonotype has just a few counts. The genes are TRBV5-6 and TRBJ1-3; D call uncertain. The CDR3 consists of 16 residues. CDR1 and CDR2 (germline): SGHDT, YYEEEE. V was shortened by 0 bases and J by 0 bases, with 10 bases between the two germline ends. The CDR3 DNA reads as TGTGCCAGCAGCTTGGGCGGCGATACCTCTGGAAACACCATATATTTT. It codes for CASSLGGDTSGNTIYF.

There are a few counts of this clonotype. The chain has TRBV3-1 and TRBJ1-5; D call uncertain. Germline CDR1 and CDR2: LGHDT and YNNKEL (reference sequence). The CDR3 runs 16 residues. V was clipped by 1 base and J by 3 bases, with 13 bases between them. CDR3 sequence reads: CASSQGGPAHNQPQHF. The CDR3 bases are TGTGCCAGCAGCCAAGGTGGCCCAGCCCACAATCAGCCCCAGCATTTT.